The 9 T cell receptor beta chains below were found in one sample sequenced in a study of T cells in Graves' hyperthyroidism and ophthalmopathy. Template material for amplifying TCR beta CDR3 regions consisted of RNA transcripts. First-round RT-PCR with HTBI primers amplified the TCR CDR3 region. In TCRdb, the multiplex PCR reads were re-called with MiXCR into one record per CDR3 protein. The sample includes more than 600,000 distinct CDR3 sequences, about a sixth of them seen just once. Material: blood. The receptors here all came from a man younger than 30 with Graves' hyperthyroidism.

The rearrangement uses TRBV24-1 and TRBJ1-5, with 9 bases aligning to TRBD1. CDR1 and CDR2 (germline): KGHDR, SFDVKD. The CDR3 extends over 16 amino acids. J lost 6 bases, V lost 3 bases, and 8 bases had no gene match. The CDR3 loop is CATSDRDRVVPQPQHF. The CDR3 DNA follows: TGTGCCACCAGTGATAGGGACAGGGTCGTACCTCAGCCCCAGCATTTT.

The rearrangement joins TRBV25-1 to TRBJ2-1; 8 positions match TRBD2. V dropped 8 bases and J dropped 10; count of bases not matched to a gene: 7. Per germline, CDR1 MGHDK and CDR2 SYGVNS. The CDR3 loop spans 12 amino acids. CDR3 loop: CASRWTSKEQFF. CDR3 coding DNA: TGTGCCAGCCGCTGGACTAGCAAAGAGCAGTTCTTC.

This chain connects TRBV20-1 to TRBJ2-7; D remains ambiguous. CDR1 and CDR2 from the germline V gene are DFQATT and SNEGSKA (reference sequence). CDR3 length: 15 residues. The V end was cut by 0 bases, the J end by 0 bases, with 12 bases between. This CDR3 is CSARDVGSSSYEQYF. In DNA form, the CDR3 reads TGCAGTGCTAGAGATGTCGGCTCGAGCTCCTACGAGCAGTACTTC.

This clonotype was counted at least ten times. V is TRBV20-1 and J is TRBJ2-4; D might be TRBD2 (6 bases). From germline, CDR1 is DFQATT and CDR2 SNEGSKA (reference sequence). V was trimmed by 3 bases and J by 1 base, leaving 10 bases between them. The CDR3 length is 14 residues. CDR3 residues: CSASLAGAKNIQYF. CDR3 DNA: TGCAGTGCTAGTCTGGCGGGGGCCAAAAACATTCAGTACTTC.

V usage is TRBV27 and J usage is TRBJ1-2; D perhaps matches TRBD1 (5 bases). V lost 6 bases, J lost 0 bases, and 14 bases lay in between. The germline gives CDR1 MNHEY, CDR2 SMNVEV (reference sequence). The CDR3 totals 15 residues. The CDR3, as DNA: TGTGCCAGCAGCTCACCGGGGGGATCTAACTATGGCTACACCTTC. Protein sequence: CASSSPGGSNYGYTF.

The DNA for the CDR3 is TGTGCCAGCAGCGAGGGACTAGCGGGCGATGAGCAGTTCTTC. Encoded protein: CASSEGLAGDEQFF. This sequence joins TRBV9 and TRBJ2-1, with 12 nucleotides matching TRBD2. The CDR3 has 14 amino acids. V lost 3 bases to trimming and J lost 8 bases; unmatched junction nucleotides: 3. CDR1 and CDR2 (germline): SGDLS, YYNGEE.

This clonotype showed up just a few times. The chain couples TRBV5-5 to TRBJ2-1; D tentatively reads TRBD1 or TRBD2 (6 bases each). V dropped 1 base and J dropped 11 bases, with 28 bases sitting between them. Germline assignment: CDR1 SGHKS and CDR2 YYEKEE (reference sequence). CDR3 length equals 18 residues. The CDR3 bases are TGTGCCAGCAGCTTGAGGGTCGGGGGCATAAGCATCGGCGGCAAGCAGTTCTTC. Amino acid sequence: CASSLRVGGISIGGKQFF. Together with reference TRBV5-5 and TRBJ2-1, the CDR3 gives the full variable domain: DAGVTQSPTHLIKTRGQQVTLRCSPISGHKSVSWYQQVLGQGPQFIFQYYEKEERGRGNFPDRFSARQFPNYSSELNVNALLLGDSALYLCASSLRVGGISIGGKQFFGPGTRLTVL.

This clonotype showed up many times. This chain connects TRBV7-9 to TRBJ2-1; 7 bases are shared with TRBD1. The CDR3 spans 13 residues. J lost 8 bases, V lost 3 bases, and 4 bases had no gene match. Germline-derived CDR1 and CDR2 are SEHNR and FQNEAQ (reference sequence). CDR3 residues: CASSLPGGYEQFF. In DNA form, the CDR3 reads TGTGCCAGCAGCTTGCCAGGGGGTTATGAGCAGTTCTTC. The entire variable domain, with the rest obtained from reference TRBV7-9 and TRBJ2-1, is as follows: DTGVSQNPRHKITKRGQNVTFRCDPISEHNRLYWYRQTLGQGPEFLTYFQNEAQLEKSRLLSDRFSAERPKGSFSTLEIQRTEQGDSAMYLCASSLPGGYEQFFGPGTRLTVL.

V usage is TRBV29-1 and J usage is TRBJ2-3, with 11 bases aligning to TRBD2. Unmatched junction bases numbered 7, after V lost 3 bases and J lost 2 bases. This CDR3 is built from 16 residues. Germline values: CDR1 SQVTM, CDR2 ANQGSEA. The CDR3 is CSVDAGTSGSTDTQYF. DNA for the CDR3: TGCAGCGTTGATGCCGGGACTAGCGGTTCCACAGATACGCAGTATTTT.